What follows are 13 T cell receptor beta chains derived from one specimen sequenced in a study of blood T cells in healthy people across ages. The use of a sample-barcoded 5' primer and a J-beta primer mix characterized a second PCR of about 6 to 11 cycles. TCRdb reprocessed the 5' RACE reads with MiXCR, giving one entry per CDR3 protein. In the table there are some 700,000 distinct CDR3 sequences, more than 40% of which are singletons. Material for sequencing was blood. These receptors came from a woman aged 60-70 years in good health.

The chain combines TRBV12-3 or TRBV12-4 with TRBJ1-5; the D gene is possibly TRBD1 (5 bases). The V end lost 4 bases, the J end lost 6 bases, and 16 bases lay between the germline ends. The CDR3 is 15 amino acids. The CDR3 protein is CASSWDGQGGQPQHF. The CDR3 DNA reads TGTGCCAGCAGTTGGGATGGGCAGGGTGGTCAGCCCCAGCATTTT.

This clonotype has at least ten counts. The rearrangement uses TRBV9 and TRBJ2-4; 9 bases are a match to TRBD2. CDR1 is SGDLS, CDR2 YYNGEE, per germline. CDR3 size: 16 residues. Unmatched junction bases numbered 7, after V lost 1 base and J lost 5 bases. The CDR3 loop reads CASSVSSGRLQNIQYF. CDR3 DNA sequence: TGTGCCAGCAGCGTAAGCAGCGGGAGGCTACAAAACATTCAGTACTTC. Using reference TRBV9 and TRBJ2-4 for the parts outside the CDR3, the full variable domain is DSGVTQTPKHLITATGQRVTLRCSPRSGDLSVYWYQQSLDQGLQFLIQYYNGEERAKGNILERFSAQQFPDLHSELNLSSLELGDSALYFCASSVSSGRLQNIQYFGAGTRLSVL.

This rearrangement joins TRBV20-1 to TRBJ2-5; D might be TRBD2 (5 bases). The CDR3 extends over 13 amino acids. V was trimmed by 4 bases and J by 11 bases, leaving 20 bases between them. Per the germline V gene, CDR1 is DFQATT and CDR2 is SNEGSKA (reference sequence). CDR3 in amino acids: CSAKPHSEWEQYF. CDR3 coding DNA: TGCAGTGCTAAACCCCACAGTGAGTGGGAGCAGTACTTC.

V gene TRBV12-3 or TRBV12-4 combines with J gene TRBJ2-2; TRBD2 might be the D (6 bases). Trimming stripped 2 bases from V and 5 bases from J, with 12 bases between. CDR3 length: 15 residues. CDR3 residues: CASSLIGTSTGELFF. The CDR3 DNA reads as TGTGCCAGCAGTTTAATCGGGACTTCTACCGGGGAGCTGTTTTTT.

The chain employs TRBV4-1 and TRBJ2-4; D might be TRBD1 (6 bases). The J call may be incorrect, as the DNA end agrees better with TRBJ2-7. CDR3 length equals 15 residues. Germline CDR1 reads MGHRA; CDR2 reads YSYEKL. CDR3 nucleotide sequence: TGCGCCAGCAGCCAAGATGGGTCAGGGGTCTACGAGCAGTACTTC. Translation: CASSQDGSGVYEQYF.

This clonotype was seen once. The chain uses TRBV20-1 and TRBJ2-7, with 8 bases matching TRBD2. This CDR3 has 15 amino acids. The junction had 18 bases not matched to a gene; V was cut back by 7 bases and J by 7 bases. Germline CDR1 DFQATT, CDR2 SNEGSKA (reference sequence). This CDR3 reads CSGGNGGAGSNEQYF. In DNA form, the CDR3 reads TGCAGTGGCGGGAACGGGGGGGCCGGTTCGAATGAGCAGTACTTC.

This rearrangement joins TRBV18 to TRBJ1-2; D ambiguous. Deletions cut 0 bases from V and 6 bases from J, with 8 bases between. Germline CDR1 reads KGHSH; CDR2 reads LQKENI. CDR3 length: 13 residues. This CDR3 is CASSPPVENGYTF. The CDR3 DNA reads as TGTGCCAGCTCACCACCTGTGGAGAATGGCTACACCTTC. Supplemented by reference TRBV18 and TRBJ1-2, the full variable domain reads NAGVMQNPRHLVRRRGQEARLRCSPMKGHSHVYWYRQLPEEGLKFMVYLQKENIIDESGMPKERFSAEFPKEGPSILRIQQVVRGDSAAYFCASSPPVENGYTFGSGTRLTVV.

This clonotype was found once. The V and J genes are TRBV6-5 and TRBJ2-4; 11 bases line up with TRBD2. Gene TRBJ2-7 matches the end of the DNA better, so the J call may be wrong. This CDR3 is 13 amino acids long. Per the germline V gene, CDR1 is MNHEY and CDR2 is SVGAGI. This CDR3 reads CASKTSGVGEQYF. The CDR3 DNA reads TGTGCCAGCAAGACTAGCGGGGTTGGCGAGCAGTACTTC.

The chain recombines TRBV28 with TRBJ2-7; TRBD1 aligns across 9 bases. The CDR3 totals 14 residues. The trim removed 5 bases at V and 3 bases at J, leaving 5 bases unmatched. Per the germline V gene, CDR1 is MDHEN and CDR2 is SYDVKM. CDR3 nucleotide sequence: TGTGCCAGCAGTGTAGCGGACAGGGGCTACGAGCAGTACTTC. It translates to CASSVADRGYEQYF.

The chain uses TRBV25-1 and TRBJ1-3; D is ambiguous. Germline V gene lookup returns CDR1 MGHDK and CDR2 SYGVNS. The CDR3 covers 15 residues. V was clipped by 1 base and J by 4 bases, with 11 bases between them. The CDR3 bases are TGTGCCAGCAGTGAATCAGGCGGGTTCGGAAACACCATATATTTT. This codes for CASSESGGFGNTIYF.

This clonotype was detected a few times. The CDR3 region has the DNA TGTGCCAGCAGCCCCGGACTAGCGAGCCCCACAGATACGCAGTATTTT. This encodes CASSPGLASPTDTQYF. The V and J genes are TRBV7-9 and TRBJ2-3; 9 nucleotides match TRBD2. The CDR3 has 16 residues. Germline V lookup: CDR1 SEHNR, CDR2 FQNEAQ (reference sequence). Germline trimming cut 5 bases from V and 2 bases from J; bases unmatched to any gene: 8.

The chain joins TRBV3-1 to TRBJ1-1; 7 bases fit TRBD1. The CDR3 is made up of 14 amino acids. Per the germline V gene, CDR1 is LGHDT and CDR2 is YNNKEL (reference sequence). V lost 4 bases, J lost 1 base, and 3 bases stayed unmatched. CDR3 loop: CASSPRDRNTEAFF. Written as DNA, the CDR3 is TGTGCCAGCAGCCCCCGGGACAGGAACACTGAAGCTTTCTTT.

The chain is built from TRBV28 and TRBJ1-2, with D perhaps matching TRBD1 (5 bases). Trimming shortened V by 2 bases and J by 13 bases, and 17 bases separated the two germline ends. The CDR3 contains 13 residues. The germline V gene encodes CDR1 MDHEN and CDR2 SYDVKM. The CDR3 region is CASSLRRGDLLTF. The CDR3 coding sequence is TGTGCCAGCAGTTTAAGGCGTGGGGACCTCCTCACCTTC.